This passage covers 15 T cell receptor beta chains from one sample sequenced in a study of identifying expanded T cells in peripheral blood. Assay: immunoSEQ multiplex PCR; the TCRdb copy retains only in-frame clones and omits some. The sample has roughly 100,000 clones, about 89% seen once; the top ten hold 16%. Material: blood. Every receptor here comes from a person aged 18 to 70 in good health.

This clone showed up just once. This chain links TRBV11-2 with TRBJ2-6, with D uncertain. Per germline, CDR1 SGHAT and CDR2 FQNNGV. This CDR3 has 13 amino acids. The ends were cut back, 2 bases at V and 11 bases at J, with 10 bases in the middle. DNA of the CDR3: TGTGCCAGCAGCTTACAGGATCTGGACGTCCTGACTTTC. Its protein product is CASSLQDLDVLTF.

This clone was counted between two and nine times. The CDR3 region is CASRIQGFPGELFF. CDR3 coding DNA: TGCGCCAGCAGGATACAGGGGTTTCCCGGGGAGCTGTTTTTT. This chain connects TRBV5-1 to TRBJ2-2, with 7 bases aligning to TRBD1. Trimming cost V 5 bases and J 6 bases; bases outside gene matches: 7. The CDR3 is made up of 14 amino acids. Germline CDR1 SGHRS, CDR2 YFSETQ.

The J gene is TRBJ2-7, the V gene TRBV4-1; TRBD1 aligns across 7 bases. Germline lookup yields CDR1 MGHRA and CDR2 YSYEKL. This CDR3 contains 17 residues. The V and J ends lost 3 bases and 2 bases, in that order; junction bases with no gene match: 13. CDR3 nucleotide sequence: TGCGCCAGCAGCCATCCAACCGACAGGGTGAGGGCCTACGAGCAGTACTTC. This encodes CASSHPTDRVRAYEQYF.

The rearrangement uses TRBV15 and TRBJ1-4; no clear D gene. CDR1 is LNHNV and CDR2 is YYDKDF in the germline V gene (reference sequence). The CDR3 has 16 amino acids. V lost 0 bases and J lost 10, with 18 bases in between. CDR3 in DNA: TGTGCCACCAGCAGAGAATTGAACAGCCACGCCAGAAAACTGTTTTTT. Protein: CATSRELNSHARKLFF.

Only one count was recorded for this clone. The V gene is TRBV7-2, the J gene TRBJ1-2, with 7 bases aligning to TRBD1. Germline CDR1 SGHTA, CDR2 FQGNSA. Trimming removed 3 bases from V and 2 bases from J; junction bases left unmatched: 3. This CDR3 is 14 amino acids long. This chain's CDR3 is CASSFLTGNYGYTF. CDR3 in DNA: TGTGCCAGCAGCTTCCTGACAGGGAACTATGGCTACACCTTC.

The chain has TRBV7-8 and TRBJ1-2; D is possibly TRBD1 (6 bases). With 0 bases removed from V and 1 base from J, the gap between germline ends came to 9 bases. Per germline, CDR1 SGHVS and CDR2 FQNEAQ. This CDR3 region has 15 residues. In nucleotides, the CDR3 is TGTGCCAGCAGCTTAGCGCTGGACAGTAACTATGGCTACACCTTC. Amino acid sequence: CASSLALDSNYGYTF.

The rearrangement links TRBV27 to TRBJ2-7; D call uncertain. This CDR3 has 15 residues. V was pared by 3 bases and J by 2 bases, with 14 bases between. Germline V CDR1 and CDR2: MNHEY, SMNVEV (reference sequence). The CDR3 DNA follows: TGTGCCAGCAGTTTTCTGAGGACGGTGACCTACGAGCAGTACTTC. It codes for CASSFLRTVTYEQYF.

This chain's CDR3 is CASSLGSGPYEQYF. The DNA of the CDR3 is TGTGCCAGCAGCTTAGGGTCGGGGCCCTACGAGCAGTACTTC. The genes are TRBV7-2 and TRBJ2-7; D is perhaps TRBD1 or TRBD2 (5 bases each). Trimming removed 1 base from V and 2 bases from J, with 9 bases in between. The V gene's germline CDR1 is SGHTA and CDR2 FQGNSA. The CDR3 is 14 amino acids.

With respect to this clone: Different DNA sequences within this sample yield the same CDR3. This chain links TRBV4-2 with TRBJ2-5, with TRBD2 matching 8 bases. This CDR3 region has 14 residues. J gave up 2 bases and V 1 base, and 0 bases lay outside the gene matches. Germline CDR1 LGHNA, CDR2 YNFKEQ. The CDR3 sequence is CASSQGGGQETQYF. CDR3 nucleotides: TGTGCCAGCAGCCAAGGCGGGGGGCAAGAGACCCAGTACTTC.

The sample holds one count of this clone. V is TRBV30 and J is TRBJ2-5; a possible D gene is TRBD2 (5 bases). The germline CDR1 and CDR2 sequences are GTSNPN and SVGIG (reference sequence). CDR3 length equals 14 residues. Trimming took off 2 bases at V and 7 bases at J, with 17 bases between the two ends. In DNA form, the CDR3 reads TGTGCCTGGAGTCCTAGCTCGGCGGTAGGGACCCAGTACTTC. Protein sequence: CAWSPSSAVGTQYF. The full variable domain, in which reference TRBV30 and TRBJ2-5 provide the parts outside the CDR3, is SQTIHQWPATLVQPVGSPLSLECTVEGTSNPNLYWYRQAAGRGLQLLFYSVGIGQISSEVPQNLSASRPQDRQFILSSKKLLLSDSGFYLCAWSPSSAVGTQYFGPGTRLLVL.

This chain links TRBV6-1 with TRBJ2-2; D might be TRBD1 or TRBD2, each matching 5 bases. Trimming took off 6 bases at V and 4 bases at J, with 15 bases between the two ends. This CDR3 region has 15 residues. Germline-derived CDR1 and CDR2 are MNHNS and SASEGT. This chain's CDR3 is CASRGEPGSTGELFF. In nucleotides, the CDR3 is TGTGCCAGCAGGGGGGAACCGGGATCCACCGGGGAGCTGTTTTTT.

V gene TRBV7-8 combines with J gene TRBJ1-5, with a weak D call TRBD1 (6 bases). V was pared by 0 bases and J by 5 bases, with 11 bases between. The CDR3 consists of 15 residues. The germline V gene has CDR1 SGHVS and CDR2 FQNEAQ. The CDR3 protein is CASSLATRGDQPQHF. DNA for the CDR3: TGTGCCAGCAGCTTAGCCACCAGGGGAGATCAGCCCCAGCATTTT.

The gene calls are TRBV6-5 and TRBJ1-3; D unclear. CDR1 MNHEY and CDR2 SVGAGI come from the germline V gene. The V and J ends lost 2 bases and 0 bases respectively, with 8 bases between them. The CDR3 totals 15 residues. CDR3 residues: CASSYAAYSGNTIYF. CDR3 DNA sequence: TGTGCCAGCAGTTACGCGGCCTACTCTGGAAACACCATATATTTT.

This clone has only one observation. The chain recombines TRBV5-8 with TRBJ1-1; no clear D gene. V lost 1 base to trimming and J lost 5 bases, with 12 bases between them. Germline values: CDR1 SGHTS, CDR2 YDEGEE. The CDR3 consists of 14 residues. The CDR3 reads CASSLRAAATEAFF. For the CDR3, the DNA is TGTGCCAGCAGCTTGAGGGCAGCGGCGACTGAAGCTTTCTTT.

The sample holds a few counts of this clone. The V and J genes are TRBV7-8 and TRBJ2-5; TRBD2 agrees at 12 bases. The V gene's germline CDR1 is SGHVS and CDR2 FQNEAQ. V lost 2 bases and J lost 4; bases outside the gene matches: 17. The CDR3 consists of 20 residues. The CDR3 loop reads CASSLLRRGGLAGPGETQYF. CDR3 sequence (DNA): TGTGCCAGCAGCTTACTGCGTCGAGGGGGACTAGCGGGCCCCGGAGAGACCCAGTACTTC.